The 15 T cell receptor beta chains below were found in one sample sequenced in a study of blood T cell repertoires in COVID-19. TCRdb's table, derived via immunoSEQ multiplex PCR, lists solely in-frame clones and lacks some. The table records more than 350,000 clones, 80% to 90% of them present only once. Sequences were obtained from PBMCs or T cells enriched from blood (not recorded which). These receptors all come from a man aged 18 to 30 who had recovered from COVID-19.

The chain carries TRBV19 and TRBJ1-5; the match to TRBD1 covers 7 bases. V lost 5 bases to trimming and J lost 6 bases; unmatched junction nucleotides: 10. Per the germline V gene, CDR1 is LNHDA and CDR2 is SQIVND (reference sequence). The CDR3 length is 15 residues. This CDR3 is CASSQDKGALQPQHF. The CDR3 DNA sequence: TGTGCCAGTAGTCAGGACAAGGGGGCACTTCAGCCCCAGCATTTT.

V and J are TRBV30 and TRBJ1-4, with 7 bases aligning to TRBD1. The CDR3 extends over 15 amino acids. Trimming at V came to 0 bases and at J to 5 bases, leaving 6 bases not matched to a gene. Germline V gives CDR1 GTSNPN, CDR2 SVGIG (reference sequence). The CDR3 loop reads CAWSVRGTDNEKLFF. DNA for the CDR3: TGTGCCTGGAGTGTACGCGGGACAGACAATGAAAAACTGTTTTTT.

This sequence joins TRBV28 and TRBJ1-3; the D is unclear. The CDR3 runs 13 residues. Per the germline V gene, CDR1 is MDHEN and CDR2 is SYDVKM. V was pared by 10 bases and J by 0 bases, with 10 bases between. CDR3 in amino acids: CATLYSSGNTIYF. CDR3 in DNA: TGTGCCACCCTATACAGCTCTGGAAACACCATATATTTT.

V gene TRBV18 combines with J gene TRBJ1-4; D is possibly TRBD1 (5 bases). This CDR3 contains 15 residues. Germline assignment: CDR1 KGHSH and CDR2 LQKENI. With 2 bases removed from V and 5 bases from J, the gap between germline ends came to 12 bases. The chain's CDR3 is CASSPTQEGNEKLFF. CDR3 sequence (DNA): TGTGCCAGCTCACCAACCCAGGAGGGGAATGAAAAACTGTTTTTT.

Points on this clone: The germline gene is not matched at one end of the junction; a read error may be the cause. The chain employs TRBV4-1 and TRBJ1-2, with a possible D match to TRBD1 (6 bases). CDR3 length equals 13 residues. Germline V lookup: CDR1 MGHRA, CDR2 YSYEKL. DNA of the CDR3: TGCGCCAGCAGCCAAATCGGAAGGACAGCACACGCCTTC. Amino acid sequence: CASSQIGRTAHAF.

V usage is TRBV7-2 and J usage is TRBJ2-1; no clear D. Germline V gene data show CDR1 as SGHTA and CDR2 as FQGNSA. The V gene lost 3 bases and the J gene lost 7 bases, with 16 bases spanning the gap. There are 15 residues in the CDR3. The DNA for the CDR3 is TGTGCCAGCAGCTTCAGTGTCGCGGCTGGGAATGAGCAGTTCTTC. It specifies CASSFSVAAGNEQFF.

This chain joins TRBV7-8 and TRBJ1-6; the match to TRBD1 covers 10 bases. The trim removed 1 base at V and 10 bases at J, leaving 1 base unmatched. Germline V lookup: CDR1 SGHVS, CDR2 FQNEAQ. The CDR3 is 14 residues long. This chain's CDR3 is CASSLGDRGSPLHF. CDR3 bases: TGTGCCAGCAGCTTAGGGGACAGGGGATCACCCCTCCACTTT.

The V gene is TRBV6-5, the J gene TRBJ2-1; tentative D call: TRBD2 (6 bases). V dropped 6 bases and J dropped 1 base, with 13 bases sitting between them. This CDR3 region has 15 residues. The germline gives CDR1 MNHEY, CDR2 SVGAGI. CDR3 DNA: TGTGCCAGCAGCCCGGGTCGGGGGTCCTACAATGAGCAGTTCTTC. Protein product: CASSPGRGSYNEQFF.

This clone was counted a single time. A much larger clone sits a single nucleotide away, making a read error possible. The chain uses TRBV6-2 or TRBV6-3 and TRBJ2-3; 11 positions match TRBD2. The CDR3 length is 15 residues. Trimming took 6 bases from V and 4 from J; bases not matched to a gene: 6. In germline, CDR1 is MNHEY, CDR2 SVGEGT. The CDR3 here is CASSPTSGSADTQYF. The CDR3 region has the DNA TGTGCCAGCAGCCCTACTAGCGGGAGCGCAGATACGCAGTATTTT.

This clone was seen only a few times. This sequence joins TRBV18 and TRBJ1-1; 7 nucleotides align to TRBD1. Germline CDR1 KGHSH, CDR2 LQKENI. With 2 bases clipped from V and 4 bases from J, the junction kept 7 bases outside the gene matches. The CDR3 spans 15 residues. CDR3 DNA: TGTGCCAGCTCACCAGCCCCACAGGGGAGCACTGAAGCTTTCTTT. It codes for CASSPAPQGSTEAFF.

In this sample, this clone turned up a few times. The chain carries TRBV28 and TRBJ1-5, with 8 bases fitting TRBD1. V trimming: 4 bases; J trimming: 4 bases; junction bases outside the gene matches: 6. Germline V lookup: CDR1 MDHEN, CDR2 SYDVKM. The CDR3 totals 15 residues. The CDR3 DNA reads as TGTGCCAGCAGTTCCTCAGGGGGCCTAAATCAGCCCCAGCATTTT. Residues: CASSSSGGLNQPQHF.

The chain uses TRBV28 and TRBJ1-6, with a tentative D call TRBD1 (5 bases). The ends were cut back, 3 bases at V and 6 bases at J, with 9 bases in the middle. Per germline, CDR1 MDHEN and CDR2 SYDVKM. This CDR3 has 14 amino acids. CDR3 nucleotides: TGTGCCAGCAGTTTTGAACAGGCTAATTCACCCCTCCACTTT. It translates to CASSFEQANSPLHF.

This clone was picked up a small number of times. The chain joins TRBV19 to TRBJ1-1, with D perhaps matching TRBD1 (5 bases). The germline V gene has CDR1 LNHDA and CDR2 SQIVND (reference sequence). Trimming removed 3 bases at V and 6 bases at J, with 20 bases between. The CDR3 is 16 amino acids. The CDR3 reads CASSIKGTGGFAEAFF. CDR3 nucleotide sequence: TGTGCCAGTAGTATTAAGGGGACTGGGGGTTTCGCTGAAGCTTTCTTT.

V gene TRBV7-8 combines with J gene TRBJ2-3; D is possibly TRBD2 (6 bases). V lost 2 bases and J lost 2, with 11 bases in between. Germline assignment: CDR1 SGHVS and CDR2 FQNEAQ. This CDR3 is 15 amino acids long. CDR3 coding DNA: TGTGCCAGCAGCTTATTAGCGGCGACCACAGATACGCAGTATTTT. Protein sequence: CASSLLAATTDTQYF.

The chain recombines TRBV29-1 with TRBJ2-2, with 7 bases that match TRBD1. J was trimmed by 4 bases and V by 7 bases; bases with no gene match: 3. The germline CDR1 and CDR2 sequences are SQVTM and ANQGSEA. This CDR3 has 12 residues. CDR3 sequence: CSGQGSTGELFF. As DNA, the CDR3 is TGCAGCGGACAGGGTAGCACCGGGGAGCTGTTTTTT.